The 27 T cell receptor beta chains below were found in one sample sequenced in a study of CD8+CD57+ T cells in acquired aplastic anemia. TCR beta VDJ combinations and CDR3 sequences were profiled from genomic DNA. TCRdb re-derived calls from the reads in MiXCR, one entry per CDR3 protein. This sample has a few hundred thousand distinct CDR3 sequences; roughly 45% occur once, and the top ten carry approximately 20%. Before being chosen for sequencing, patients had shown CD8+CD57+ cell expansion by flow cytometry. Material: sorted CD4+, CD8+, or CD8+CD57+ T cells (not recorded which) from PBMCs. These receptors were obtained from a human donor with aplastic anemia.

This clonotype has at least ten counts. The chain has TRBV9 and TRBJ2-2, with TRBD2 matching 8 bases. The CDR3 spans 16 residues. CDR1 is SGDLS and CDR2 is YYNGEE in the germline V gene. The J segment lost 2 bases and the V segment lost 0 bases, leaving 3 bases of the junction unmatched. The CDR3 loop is CASSVGGGLNTGELFF. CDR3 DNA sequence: TGTGCCAGCAGCGTAGGCGGGGGGCTAAACACCGGGGAGCTGTTTTTT.

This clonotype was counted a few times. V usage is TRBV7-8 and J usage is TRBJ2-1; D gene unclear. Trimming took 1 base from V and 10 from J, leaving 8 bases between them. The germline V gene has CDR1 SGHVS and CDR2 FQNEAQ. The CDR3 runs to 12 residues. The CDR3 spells CASSLVSREQFF. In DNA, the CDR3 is TGTGCCAGCAGCTTAGTGTCGCGGGAGCAGTTCTTC.

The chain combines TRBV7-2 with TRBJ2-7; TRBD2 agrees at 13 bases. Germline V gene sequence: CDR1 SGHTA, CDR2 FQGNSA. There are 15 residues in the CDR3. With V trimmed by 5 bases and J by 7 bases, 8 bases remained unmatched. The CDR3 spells CASSHKTSGGFEQYF. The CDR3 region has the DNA TGTGCCAGCAGCCACAAGACTAGCGGGGGGTTTGAGCAGTACTTC.

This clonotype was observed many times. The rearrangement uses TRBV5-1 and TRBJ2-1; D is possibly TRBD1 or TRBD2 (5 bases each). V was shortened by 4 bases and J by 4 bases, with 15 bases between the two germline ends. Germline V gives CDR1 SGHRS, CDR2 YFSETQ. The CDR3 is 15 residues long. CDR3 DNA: TGCGCCAGCAGCGTGGGGGACGGCCGATACAATGAGCAGTTCTTC. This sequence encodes CASSVGDGRYNEQFF.

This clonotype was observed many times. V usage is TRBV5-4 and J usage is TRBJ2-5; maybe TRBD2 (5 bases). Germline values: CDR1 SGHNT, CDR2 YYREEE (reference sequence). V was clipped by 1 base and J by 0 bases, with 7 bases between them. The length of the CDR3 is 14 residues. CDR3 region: CASSLPGNQETQYF. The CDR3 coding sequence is TGTGCCAGCAGCTTGCCCGGGAACCAAGAGACCCAGTACTTC.

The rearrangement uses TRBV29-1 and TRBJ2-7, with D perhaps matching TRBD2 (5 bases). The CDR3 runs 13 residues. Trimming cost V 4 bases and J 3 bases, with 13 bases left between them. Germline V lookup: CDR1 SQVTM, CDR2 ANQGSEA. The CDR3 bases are TGCAGCGTTGCTGTAGGTGGAGGCTACGAGCAGTACTTC. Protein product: CSVAVGGGYEQYF.

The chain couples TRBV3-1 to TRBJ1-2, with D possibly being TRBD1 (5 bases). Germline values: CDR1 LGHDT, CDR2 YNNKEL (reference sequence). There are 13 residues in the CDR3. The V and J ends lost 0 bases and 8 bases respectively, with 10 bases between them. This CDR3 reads CASSQEQVRGYTF. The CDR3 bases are TGTGCCAGCAGCCAAGAACAGGTGCGGGGCTACACCTTC.

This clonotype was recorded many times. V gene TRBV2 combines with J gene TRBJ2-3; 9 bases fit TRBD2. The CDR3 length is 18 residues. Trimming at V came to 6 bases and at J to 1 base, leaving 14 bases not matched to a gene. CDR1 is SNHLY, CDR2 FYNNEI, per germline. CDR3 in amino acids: CASRARLAGFRGTDTQYF. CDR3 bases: TGTGCCAGCAGAGCGAGGCTAGCGGGGTTCCGGGGCACAGATACGCAGTATTTT.

CDR3 region: CASGSPFGEQFF. DNA for the CDR3: TGTGCCAGCGGCAGTCCCTTTGGTGAGCAGTTCTTC. V usage is TRBV7-9 and J usage is TRBJ2-1, with D unresolved. Germline CDR1 SEHNR, CDR2 FQNEAQ (reference sequence). V lost 8 bases, J lost 9 bases, and 14 bases lay in between. The CDR3 sequence is 12 residues long.

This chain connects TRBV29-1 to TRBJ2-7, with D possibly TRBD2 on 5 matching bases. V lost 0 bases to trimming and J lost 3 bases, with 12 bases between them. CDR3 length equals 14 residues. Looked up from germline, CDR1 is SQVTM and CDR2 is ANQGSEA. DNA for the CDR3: TGCAGCGTTGAAGATCGTTGGGGAGACTACGAGCAGTACTTC. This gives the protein CSVEDRWGDYEQYF.

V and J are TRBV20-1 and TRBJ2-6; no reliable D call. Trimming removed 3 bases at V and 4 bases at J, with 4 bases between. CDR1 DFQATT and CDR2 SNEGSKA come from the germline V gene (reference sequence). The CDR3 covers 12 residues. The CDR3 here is CSASAGANVLTF. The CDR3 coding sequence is TGCAGTGCTAGTGCCGGGGCCAACGTCCTGACTTTC.

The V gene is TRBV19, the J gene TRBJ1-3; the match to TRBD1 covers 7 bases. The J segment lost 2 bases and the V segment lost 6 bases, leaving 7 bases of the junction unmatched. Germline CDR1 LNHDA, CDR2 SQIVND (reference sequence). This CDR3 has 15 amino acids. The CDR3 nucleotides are TGTGCCAGTAGCCGAGACAGGGATCCTGGAAACACCATATATTTT. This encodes CASSRDRDPGNTIYF. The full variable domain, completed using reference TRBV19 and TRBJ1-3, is DGGITQSPKYLFRKEGQNVTLSCEQNLNHDAMYWYRQDPGQGLRLIYYSQIVNDFQKGDIAEGYSVSREKKESFPLTVTSAQKNPTAFYLCASSRDRDPGNTIYFGEGSWLTVV.

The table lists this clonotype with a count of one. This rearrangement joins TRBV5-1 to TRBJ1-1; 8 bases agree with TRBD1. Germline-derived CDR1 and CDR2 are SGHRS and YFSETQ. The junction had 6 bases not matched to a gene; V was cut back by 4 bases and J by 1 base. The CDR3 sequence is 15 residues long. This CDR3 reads CASSQYGTGNTEAFF. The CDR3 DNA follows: TGCGCCAGCAGCCAGTACGGGACAGGGAACACTGAAGCTTTCTTT.

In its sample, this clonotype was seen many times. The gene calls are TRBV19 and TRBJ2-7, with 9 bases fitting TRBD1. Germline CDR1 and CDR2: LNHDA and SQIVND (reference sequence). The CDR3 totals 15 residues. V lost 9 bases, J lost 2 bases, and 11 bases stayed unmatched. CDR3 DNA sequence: TGTGCCAGCAGTTTATACGGGACAGGGCCCTACGAGCAGTACTTC. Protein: CASSLYGTGPYEQYF.

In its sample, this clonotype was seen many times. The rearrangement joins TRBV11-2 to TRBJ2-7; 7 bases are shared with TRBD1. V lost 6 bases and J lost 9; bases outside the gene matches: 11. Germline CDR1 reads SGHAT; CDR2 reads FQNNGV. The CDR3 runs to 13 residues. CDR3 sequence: CASRDLNDRAQYF. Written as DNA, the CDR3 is TGTGCCAGCAGAGACCTCAACGACAGGGCGCAGTACTTC.

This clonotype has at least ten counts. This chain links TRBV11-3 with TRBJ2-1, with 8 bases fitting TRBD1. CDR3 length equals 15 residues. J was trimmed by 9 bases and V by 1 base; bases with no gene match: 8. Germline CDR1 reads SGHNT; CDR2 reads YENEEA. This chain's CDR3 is CASSLGGQGAGEQFF. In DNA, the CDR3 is TGTGCCAGCAGCTTAGGCGGGCAGGGGGCGGGTGAGCAGTTCTTC.

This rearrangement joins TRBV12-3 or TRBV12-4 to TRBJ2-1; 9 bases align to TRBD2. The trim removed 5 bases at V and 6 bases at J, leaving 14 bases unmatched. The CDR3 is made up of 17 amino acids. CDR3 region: CASSTTGLAKDGNEQFF. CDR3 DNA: TGTGCCAGCAGTACGACGGGACTAGCCAAAGACGGCAATGAGCAGTTCTTC.

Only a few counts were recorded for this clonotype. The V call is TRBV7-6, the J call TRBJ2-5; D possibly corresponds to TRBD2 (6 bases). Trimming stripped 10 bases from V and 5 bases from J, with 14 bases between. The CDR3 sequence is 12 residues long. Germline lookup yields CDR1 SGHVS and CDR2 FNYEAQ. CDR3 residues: CATDPGVETQYF. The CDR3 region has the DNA TGTGCCACAGACCCGGGAGTGGAGACCCAGTACTTC.

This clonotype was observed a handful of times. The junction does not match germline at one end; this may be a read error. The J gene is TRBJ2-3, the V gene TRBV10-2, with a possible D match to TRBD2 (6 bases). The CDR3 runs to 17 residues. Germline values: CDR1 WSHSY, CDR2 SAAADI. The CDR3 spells CASSQRRWRDSTDTQYF. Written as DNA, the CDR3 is TGTGCCAGCTCGCAGCGTCGGTGGCGGGATAGCACAGATACGCAGTATTTT.

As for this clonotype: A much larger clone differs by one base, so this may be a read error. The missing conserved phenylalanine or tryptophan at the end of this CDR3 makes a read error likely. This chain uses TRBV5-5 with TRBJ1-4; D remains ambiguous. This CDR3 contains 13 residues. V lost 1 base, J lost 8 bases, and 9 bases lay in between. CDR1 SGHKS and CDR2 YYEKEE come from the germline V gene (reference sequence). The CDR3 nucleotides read TGTGCCAGCAGCTTGATGGCTGACGAAAAACTGTTTCTT. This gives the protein CASSLMADEKLFL.

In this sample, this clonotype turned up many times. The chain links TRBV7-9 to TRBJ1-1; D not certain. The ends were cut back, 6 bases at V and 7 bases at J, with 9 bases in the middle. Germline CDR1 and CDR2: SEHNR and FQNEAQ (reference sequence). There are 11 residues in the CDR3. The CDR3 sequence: CASSQRDEAFF. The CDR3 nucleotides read TGTGCCAGCAGTCAGAGGGATGAAGCTTTCTTT. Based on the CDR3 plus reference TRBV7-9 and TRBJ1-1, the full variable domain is DTGVSQNPRHKITKRGQNVTFRCDPISEHNRLYWYRQTLGQGPEFLTYFQNEAQLEKSRLLSDRFSAERPKGSFSTLEIQRTEQGDSAMYLCASSQRDEAFFGQGTRLTVV.

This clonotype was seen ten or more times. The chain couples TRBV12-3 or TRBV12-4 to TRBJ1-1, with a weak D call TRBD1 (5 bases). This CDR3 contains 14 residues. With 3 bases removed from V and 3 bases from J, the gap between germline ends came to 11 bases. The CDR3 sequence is CASSFQGTDTEAFF. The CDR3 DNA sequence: TGTGCCAGCAGTTTTCAGGGCACGGACACTGAAGCTTTCTTT.

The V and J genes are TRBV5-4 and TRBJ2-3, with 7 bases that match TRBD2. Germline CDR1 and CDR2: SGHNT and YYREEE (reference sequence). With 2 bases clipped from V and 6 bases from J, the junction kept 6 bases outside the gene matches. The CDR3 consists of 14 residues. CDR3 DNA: TGTGCCAGCAGCTTACGGGGGGAGGGGGATACGCAGTATTTT. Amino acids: CASSLRGEGDTQYF.

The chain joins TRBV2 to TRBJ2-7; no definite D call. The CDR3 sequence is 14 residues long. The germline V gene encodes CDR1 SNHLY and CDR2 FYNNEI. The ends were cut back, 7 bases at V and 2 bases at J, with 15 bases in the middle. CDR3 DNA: TGTGCCAGCACCCCCTGGACCCCTACCTACGAGCAGTACTTC. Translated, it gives CASTPWTPTYEQYF.

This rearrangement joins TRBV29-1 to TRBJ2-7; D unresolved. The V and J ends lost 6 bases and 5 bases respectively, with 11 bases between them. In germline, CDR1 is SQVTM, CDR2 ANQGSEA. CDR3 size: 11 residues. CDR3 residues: CSVRVEDEQYF. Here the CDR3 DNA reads TGCAGCGTAAGGGTCGAGGACGAGCAGTACTTC.

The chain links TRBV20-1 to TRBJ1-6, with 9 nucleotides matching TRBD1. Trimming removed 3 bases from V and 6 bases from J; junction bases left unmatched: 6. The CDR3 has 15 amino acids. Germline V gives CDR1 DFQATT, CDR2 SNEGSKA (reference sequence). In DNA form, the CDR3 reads TGCAGTGCTAGGAGACCGGGACAGGGTAATTCACCCCTCCACTTT. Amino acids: CSARRPGQGNSPLHF.

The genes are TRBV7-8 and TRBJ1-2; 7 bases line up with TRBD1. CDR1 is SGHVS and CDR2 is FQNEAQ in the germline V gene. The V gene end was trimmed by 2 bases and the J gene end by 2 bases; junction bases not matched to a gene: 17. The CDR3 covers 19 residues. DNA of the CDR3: TGTGCCAGCAGCTTAACCGCTATGACAGGGCGTAGTAACAACTATGGCTACACCTTC. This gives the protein CASSLTAMTGRSNNYGYTF.